This entry lists 32 T cell receptor beta chains sequenced from one sample in a study of regulatory T cells in long-lasting Graves disease. CDR3 regions were amplified by Arm-PCR using iRepertoire HTBI primers to build TCR beta libraries. Via MiXCR, TCRdb re-called the multiplex PCR reads, giving one row per CDR3 protein. This sample has hundreds of thousands of distinct CDR3 sequences, with 16% found just once. The time point here: newly diagnosed GD, antithyroid drugs for less than 3 months. PBMC RNA served as the TCR library source. Another study also made use of these data, one on T cells in Graves' hyperthyroidism and ophthalmopathy.

The source was peripheral blood mononuclear cells (PBMCs), collected at new diagnosis, from a patient treated with antithyroid drugs. These receptors came from a woman aged 35-60 years with Graves disease.

In its sample, this clonotype was seen many times. The chain has TRBV2 and TRBJ2-1, with a possible D match to TRBD2 (5 bases). Germline values: CDR1 SNHLY, CDR2 FYNNEI. V shed 7 bases and J shed 9 bases, with 16 bases lying between them. The CDR3 totals 13 residues. CDR3 sequence reads: CASTNLAGSEQFF. Written as DNA, the CDR3 is TGTGCCAGCACAAATCTGGCGGGCTCTGAGCAGTTCTTC. The variable domain in full, with the rest retrieved from reference TRBV2 and TRBJ2-1, is EPEVTQTPSHQVTQMGQEVILRCVPISNHLYFYWYRQILGQKVEFLVSFYNNEISEKSEIFDDQFSVERPDGSNFTLKIRSTKLEDSAMYFCASTNLAGSEQFFGPGTRLTVL.

This clonotype was recorded at least ten times. V and J are TRBV18 and TRBJ1-1, with 7 bases lining up with TRBD1. CDR1 is KGHSH and CDR2 is LQKENI in the germline V gene. The CDR3 spans 14 residues. With 5 bases clipped from V and 5 bases from J, the junction kept 8 bases outside the gene matches. The CDR3 spells CASSYWDSLTEAFF. The CDR3 nucleotides read TGTGCCAGCTCATACTGGGACAGCCTAACTGAAGCTTTCTTT.

The chain joins TRBV7-9 to TRBJ2-1, with 7 nucleotides matching TRBD1. The CDR3 has 17 residues. V shed 5 bases, J shed 3 bases, and the junction held 13 bases outside the gene matches. Germline V gene sequence: CDR1 SEHNR, CDR2 FQNEAQ (reference sequence). CDR3 DNA: TGTGCCAGCAGCCCTTCCGGTTTTCGGACAGGCTACAATGAGCAGTTCTTC. This sequence encodes CASSPSGFRTGYNEQFF. Together with reference TRBV7-9 and TRBJ2-1, the CDR3 gives the full variable domain: DTGVSQNPRHKITKRGQNVTFRCDPISEHNRLYWYRQTLGQGPEFLTYFQNEAQLEKSRLLSDRFSAERPKGSFSTLEIQRTEQGDSAMYLCASSPSGFRTGYNEQFFGPGTRLTVL.

This clonotype was found many times. V is TRBV3-1 and J is TRBJ1-2; D is possibly TRBD1 (5 bases). The CDR3 contains 13 residues. From germline, CDR1 is LGHDT and CDR2 YNNKEL (reference sequence). Trimming pared 0 bases from V and 11 bases from J, leaving 13 bases between. The CDR3 protein is CASSQDGGRVYTF. The CDR3 DNA reads as TGTGCCAGCAGCCAAGATGGAGGCAGGGTTTACACCTTC.

This clonotype was recorded many times. The rearrangement uses TRBV5-1 and TRBJ1-1; tentatively, D is TRBD1 (5 bases). CDR1 and CDR2 from the germline V gene are SGHRS and YFSETQ. Trimming cost V 6 bases and J 1 base, with 10 bases left between them. The CDR3 length is 13 residues. Here the CDR3 reads CASTQDTNTEAFF. The DNA for the CDR3 is TGCGCCAGCACCCAGGACACGAACACTGAAGCTTTCTTT.

This clonotype occurred a few times. This sequence joins TRBV19 and TRBJ2-2, with unresolved D. The CDR3 is made up of 13 amino acids. Per the germline V gene, CDR1 is LNHDA and CDR2 is SQIVND (reference sequence). V lost 9 bases and J 3 bases, leaving 11 bases between the germline ends. The CDR3 sequence is CASRNLDTGELFF. The CDR3 nucleotides read TGTGCCAGCCGGAATCTGGACACCGGGGAGCTGTTTTTT.

The table lists this clonotype with a few counts. The CDR3, as DNA: TGTGCCAGCACCATTGGGGGGGCGCAAGGTTCACCCCTCCACTTT. It yields the protein CASTIGGAQGSPLHF. The rearrangement joins TRBV2 to TRBJ1-6; a possible D gene is TRBD1 (6 bases). This CDR3 comprises 15 residues. Germline assignment: CDR1 SNHLY and CDR2 FYNNEI. Trimming left V 7 bases short and J 9 bases short, with 19 bases between.

CDR3 coding DNA: TGTGCCAGCAGCTACCCGCAAGGGGATATAACCTACAATGAGCAGTTCTTC. Encoded protein: CASSYPQGDITYNEQFF. The chain couples TRBV5-8 to TRBJ2-1; the D gene is possibly TRBD1 (5 bases). Germline CDR1 SGHTS, CDR2 YDEGEE. V lost 3 bases, J lost 2 bases, and 18 bases lay in between. The CDR3 consists of 17 residues.

The chain uses TRBV7-6 and TRBJ1-4; D uncertain. Germline V CDR1 and CDR2: SGHVS, FNYEAQ. This CDR3 has 14 amino acids. V was pared by 5 bases and J by 4 bases, with 11 bases between. The chain's CDR3 is CASSPPGYNEKLFF. For the CDR3, the DNA is TGTGCCAGCAGCCCGCCGGGATATAATGAAAAACTGTTTTTT.

The chain uses TRBV7-9 and TRBJ1-1; 11 bases agree with TRBD1. V was clipped by 5 bases and J by 4 bases; unmatched bases: 3. The germline gives CDR1 SEHNR, CDR2 FQNEAQ (reference sequence). The CDR3 is made up of 14 amino acids. Written as DNA, the CDR3 is TGTGCCAGCAGCATGGGACAGGGGGTCACTGAAGCTTTCTTT. It codes for CASSMGQGVTEAFF.

This clonotype was found a few times. The gene calls are TRBV19 and TRBJ1-4; D gene uncertain. Per the germline V gene, CDR1 is LNHDA and CDR2 is SQIVND (reference sequence). V was clipped by 3 bases and J by 6 bases, with 8 bases between them. This CDR3 contains 13 residues. The CDR3 DNA sequence: TGTGCCAGTAGTATGGTGGTACATGAAAAACTGTTTTTT. This gives the protein CASSMVVHEKLFF.

This clonotype was counted ten times or more. The rearrangement uses TRBV11-3 and TRBJ2-3; D gene uncertain. Trimming left V 5 bases short and J 1 base short, with 10 bases between. Germline V CDR1 and CDR2: SGHNT, YENEEA. The CDR3 runs to 14 residues. The CDR3 DNA reads TGTGCCAGCAGCCTGGATGCGGGCACAGATACGCAGTATTTT. Translated, it gives CASSLDAGTDTQYF.

The CDR3 sequence: CASSPRSPEDYGYTF. CDR3 DNA sequence: TGTGCCAGCTCACCACGGTCACCTGAGGACTATGGCTACACCTTC. The J gene is TRBJ1-2, the V gene TRBV18; the D is unclear. Per the germline V gene, CDR1 is KGHSH and CDR2 is LQKENI. The CDR3 is 15 amino acids. V shed 1 base and J shed 3 bases, with 12 bases lying between them.

V is TRBV4-1 and J is TRBJ2-3; no clear D. CDR1 and CDR2 from the germline V gene are MGHRA and YSYEKL. V lost 3 bases and J 0 bases, leaving 16 bases between the germline ends. The CDR3 spans 17 residues. CDR3 sequence reads: CASSQNSFPSSTDTQYF. The CDR3, as DNA: TGCGCCAGCAGCCAGAATAGCTTTCCGTCTAGCACAGATACGCAGTATTTT.

This clonotype was detected many times. The J gene is TRBJ2-1, the V gene TRBV12-5; 7 positions agree with TRBD1. In germline, CDR1 is LGHNT, CDR2 FRNRAP. V dropped 2 bases and J dropped 0; count of bases not matched to a gene: 10. The CDR3 has 18 amino acids. In DNA, the CDR3 is TGTGCTAGTGGTTTGTCCCTAACAGGGGCGAGCTCCTACAATGAGCAGTTCTTC. Its protein is CASGLSLTGASSYNEQFF.

There are many counts of this clonotype. The J gene is TRBJ1-2, the V gene TRBV29-1; TRBD1 agrees at 7 bases. This CDR3 comprises 14 residues. V dropped 6 bases and J dropped 8; count of bases not matched to a gene: 15. CDR1 SQVTM and CDR2 ANQGSEA come from the germline V gene. In DNA, the CDR3 is TGCAGCGTCCTCAGCCCCAAGACAGGGCACGGCTACACCTTC. This sequence encodes CSVLSPKTGHGYTF.

This clonotype showed up just a few times. The chain is built from TRBV18 and TRBJ1-1; D not certain. V was clipped by 3 bases and J by 6 bases, with 14 bases between them. The germline V gene has CDR1 KGHSH and CDR2 LQKENI. The CDR3 totals 14 residues. In DNA, the CDR3 is TGTGCCAGCTCACCTCTCGATGTGAGGGCTGAAGCTTTCTTT. Translation gives CASSPLDVRAEAFF.

This clonotype was seen repeatedly, ten times or more. The chain is built from TRBV20-1 and TRBJ1-2; maybe TRBD1 (6 bases). The V gene lost 6 bases and the J gene lost 2 bases, with 13 bases spanning the gap. The CDR3 covers 13 residues. Germline V gives CDR1 DFQATT, CDR2 SNEGSKA (reference sequence). DNA of the CDR3: TGCAGTGCCCTCGGGACAACGAACTATGGCTACACCTTC. Protein product: CSALGTTNYGYTF.

This clonotype was counted a few times. The CDR3 here is CASSLERSATGELFF. The CDR3 DNA follows: TGCGCCAGCAGCTTGGAGCGTTCGGCCACCGGGGAGCTGTTTTTT. The chain joins TRBV5-1 to TRBJ2-2; no firm D call. The CDR3 is 15 residues long. V lost 0 bases, J lost 4 bases, and 10 bases lay in between. The germline V gene encodes CDR1 SGHRS and CDR2 YFSETQ.

This clonotype turned up a few times. The chain couples TRBV7-2 to TRBJ2-1; 14 nucleotides align to TRBD2. Per germline, CDR1 SGHTA and CDR2 FQGNSA. The CDR3 extends over 16 amino acids. V was clipped by 5 bases and J by 5 bases; unmatched bases: 5. CDR3 sequence (DNA): TGTGCCAGCAGCACGACTAGCGGGGGGGTCCACAATGAGCAGTTCTTC. Amino acids: CASSTTSGGVHNEQFF.

In its sample, this clonotype was seen many times. The J gene is TRBJ2-6, the V gene TRBV12-3 or TRBV12-4; perhaps TRBD2 as D (5 bases). CDR3 length equals 16 residues. Trimming took off 5 bases at V and 2 bases at J, with 13 bases between the two ends. The CDR3 reads CASSRFPEAGANVLTF. In nucleotides, the CDR3 is TGTGCCAGCAGTAGGTTTCCGGAGGCTGGGGCCAACGTCCTGACTTTC.

Ten or more counts support this clonotype. The V call is TRBV15, the J call TRBJ2-1; D uncertain. V lost 0 bases and J lost 8, with 2 bases in between. Per germline, CDR1 LNHNV and CDR2 YYDKDF (reference sequence). This CDR3 has 11 residues. CDR3 loop: CATSREDEQFF. The CDR3 DNA is TGTGCCACCAGCAGAGAGGATGAGCAGTTCTTC.

This clonotype was seen ten or more times. The chain employs TRBV2 and TRBJ1-1; D uncertain. V lost 7 bases, J lost 0 bases, and 12 bases lay in between. CDR3 length: 14 amino acids. The germline V gene encodes CDR1 SNHLY and CDR2 FYNNEI. This CDR3 reads CASNRRRMNTEAFF. The CDR3 DNA reads TGTGCCAGCAACAGAAGGCGGATGAACACTGAAGCTTTCTTT.

This clonotype was seen repeatedly, ten times or more. The V and J genes are TRBV18 and TRBJ2-3, with D possibly matching TRBD2 (7 bases). CDR1 and CDR2 from the germline V gene are KGHSH and LQKENI. There are 16 residues in the CDR3. V was trimmed by 5 bases and J by 3 bases, leaving 18 bases between them. CDR3 bases: TGTGCCAGCTCAGGCATCGGCGGGGGCGAAACAGATACGCAGTATTTT. This sequence encodes CASSGIGGGETDTQYF.

This clonotype appeared many times. The rearrangement uses TRBV5-1 and TRBJ2-1; the D gene is possibly TRBD2 (5 bases). The V end lost 0 bases, the J end lost 0 bases, and 10 bases lay between the germline ends. Looked up from germline, CDR1 is SGHRS and CDR2 is YFSETQ. This CDR3 comprises 16 residues. The CDR3 coding sequence is TGCGCCAGCAGCTTGGGGACTTCCTTCTCCTACAATGAGCAGTTCTTC. This sequence encodes CASSLGTSFSYNEQFF.

There are a few counts of this clonotype. The J gene is TRBJ1-6, the V gene TRBV9, with 9 bases identical to TRBD1. This CDR3 has 15 residues. Germline CDR1 SGDLS, CDR2 YYNGEE. Germline trimming cut 3 bases from V and 10 bases from J; bases unmatched to any gene: 8. CDR3 protein: CASSAAGTGRSPLHF. CDR3 sequence (DNA): TGTGCCAGCAGCGCGGCCGGGACAGGGAGGTCACCCCTCCACTTT.

This clonotype showed up many times. The genes are TRBV3-1 and TRBJ1-2; D gene unclear. The germline V and J ends were trimmed by 1 base and 4 bases, with 13 bases remaining between them. The CDR3 sequence is 15 residues long. Germline V gene lookup returns CDR1 LGHDT and CDR2 YNNKEL (reference sequence). The CDR3 is CASSQGAELGYGYTF. The CDR3 DNA is TGTGCCAGCAGCCAAGGTGCGGAGTTGGGCTATGGCTACACCTTC.

This clonotype was seen at least ten times. The chain employs TRBV12-3 or TRBV12-4 and TRBJ1-1, with TRBD1 as a possible D gene (6 bases). Trimming left V 1 base short and J 10 bases short, with 19 bases between. The CDR3 sequence is 15 residues long. CDR3 residues: CASSLDGTGIEAAFF. Written as DNA, the CDR3 is TGTGCCAGCAGTTTAGACGGAACAGGGATCGAAGCAGCTTTCTTT.

The rearrangement joins TRBV3-1 to TRBJ1-2; D is possibly TRBD1 (6 bases). The CDR3 sequence is 15 residues long. The V end lost 3 bases, the J end lost 2 bases, and 13 bases lay between the germline ends. CDR1 and CDR2 (germline): LGHDT, YNNKEL (reference sequence). In nucleotides, the CDR3 is TGTGCCAGCAGCCAGCCAGGGGCGGGGAACTATGGCTACACCTTC. Amino acids: CASSQPGAGNYGYTF.

This clonotype came up a few times. The chain is built from TRBV28 and TRBJ2-3, with TRBD2 matching over 7 bases. CDR3 length: 15 residues. Germline loops: CDR1 MDHEN, CDR2 SYDVKM. The V and J ends lost 5 bases and 0 bases, in that order; junction bases with no gene match: 5. In DNA form, the CDR3 reads TGTGCCAGCAGTCCTTGGGGGGGGAGCACAGATACGCAGTATTTT. This sequence encodes CASSPWGGSTDTQYF.

J is TRBJ2-5 and V is TRBV24-1; 8 positions agree with TRBD2. Germline V gene lookup returns CDR1 KGHDR and CDR2 SFDVKD. V shed 4 bases, J shed 5 bases, and the junction held 5 bases outside the gene matches. The CDR3 extends over 14 amino acids. This chain's CDR3 is CATSDPGGDETQYF. The CDR3 DNA reads TGTGCCACCAGTGACCCGGGGGGGGATGAGACCCAGTACTTC.

As for this clonotype: The CDR3 carries no conserved terminal phenylalanine or tryptophan, so it likely arises from a read error. The CDR3 is CASSLTGALTEAFS. CDR3 bases: TGTGCCAGCAGTCTGACCGGGGCTCTAACTGAAGCTTTCTCT. V and J are TRBV27 and TRBJ1-1, with a possible D match to TRBD1 (5 bases). The CDR3 is made up of 14 amino acids. CDR1 is MNHEY, CDR2 SMNVEV, per germline (reference sequence). Trimming left V 5 bases short and J 5 bases short, with 15 bases between.